This passage covers 6 T cell receptor beta chains from one sample sequenced in a study of blood T cell repertoires in COVID-19. Libraries were prepared by immunoSEQ multiplex PCR; TCRdb keeps only in-frame clonotypes and omits some of them. Of tens of thousands of clones in the sample, about 80% were seen once. Source material: peripheral blood. The receptor set was obtained from an elderly man with acute or convalescent COVID-19.

The genes are TRBV27 and TRBJ2-5, with D tentatively TRBD1 (6 bases). The CDR3 has 13 residues. V was shortened by 5 bases and J by 1 base, with 8 bases between the two germline ends. In germline, CDR1 is MNHEY, CDR2 SMNVEV (reference sequence). CDR3 nucleotides: TGTGCCAGCAGTACAGGGATCCAAGAGACCCAGTACTTC. It translates to CASSTGIQETQYF.

V and J are TRBV7-2 and TRBJ2-2, with a tentative D call TRBD1 (5 bases). The length of the CDR3 is 15 residues. Trimming removed 1 base at V and 2 bases at J, with 8 bases between. The V gene's germline CDR1 is SGHTA and CDR2 FQGNSA. CDR3 nucleotide sequence: TGTGCCAGCAGCTTAGGACAGATAAACACCGGGGAGCTGTTTTTT. Its protein product is CASSLGQINTGELFF. The whole variable domain, remainder taken from reference TRBV7-2 and TRBJ2-2, is GAGVSQSPSNKVTEKGKDVELRCDPISGHTALYWYRQSLGQGLEFLIYFQGNSAPDKSGLPSDRFSAERTGGSVSTLTIQRTQQEDSAVYLCASSLGQINTGELFFGEGSRLTVL.

This chain connects TRBV7-9 to TRBJ1-2; 7 positions agree with TRBD1. Germline CDR1 SEHNR, CDR2 FQNEAQ (reference sequence). Trimming at V came to 1 base and at J to 7 bases, leaving 6 bases not matched to a gene. The CDR3 spans 14 residues. In nucleotides, the CDR3 is TGTGCCAGCAGCTTAGGACAGGGAGGTGCTGGCTACACCTTC. Its protein product is CASSLGQGGAGYTF.

V is TRBV11-2 and J is TRBJ1-2; D remains unclear. Per germline, CDR1 SGHAT and CDR2 FQNNGV. The V end lost 1 base, the J end lost 0 bases, and 12 bases lay between the germline ends. This CDR3 has 16 amino acids. This CDR3 reads CASSLGTVLANYGYTF. CDR3 nucleotides: TGTGCCAGCAGCTTAGGAACAGTATTAGCTAACTATGGCTACACCTTC.

The chain links TRBV5-4 to TRBJ1-5; no clear D gene. The CDR3 has 15 amino acids. Germline CDR1 SGHNT, CDR2 YYREEE (reference sequence). V was shortened by 6 bases and J by 0 bases, with 13 bases between the two germline ends. CDR3 in amino acids: CASIQVQDSNQPQHF. Here the CDR3 DNA reads TGTGCCAGCATCCAAGTCCAGGATAGCAATCAGCCCCAGCATTTT.

J is TRBJ1-2 and V is TRBV28; TRBD1 aligns across 8 bases. After removal of 7 bases from V and 7 bases from J, the junction contained 17 bases not matched to a gene. Per the germline V gene, CDR1 is MDHEN and CDR2 is SYDVKM. CDR3 length equals 16 residues. The CDR3 DNA follows: TGTGCCAGCACCACGGCCGCGACAGGGGAAGGGGGTGGCTACACCTTC. It is translated as CASTTAATGEGGGYTF.